Below are 25 T cell receptor beta chains sequenced from a single sample in a study of PD-L1 blockade in urothelial cancer. TCRdb keeps only in-frame clones here, not all; method: immunoSEQ multiplex PCR. The table has approximately 110,000 clones, over 75% seen once; the top ten hold roughly 2.3%. Sequencing was performed on PBMCs, taken around atezolizumab (anti-PD-L1) treatment. The receptors were sampled from a man over 45 with urothelial cancer.

This chain uses TRBV27 with TRBJ2-2; 7 bases map to TRBD1. V lost 4 bases to trimming and J lost 4 bases; unmatched junction nucleotides: 6. This CDR3 contains 15 residues. Germline CDR1 MNHEY, CDR2 SMNVEV (reference sequence). CDR3 amino acids: CASSSGTGVTGELFF. CDR3 DNA sequence: TGTGCCAGCAGTTCGGGAACAGGGGTCACCGGGGAGCTGTTTTTT.

The chain recombines TRBV28 with TRBJ2-3; no definite D call. Between the trimmed V and J ends, which lost 4 bases and 1 base, there was a span of 3 bases. From germline, CDR1 is MDHEN and CDR2 SYDVKM. CDR3 length: 12 residues. CDR3 DNA sequence: TGTGCCAGCAGTTCGGGCACAGATACGCAGTATTTT. This sequence encodes CASSSGTDTQYF.

The chain is built from TRBV6-6 and TRBJ2-5, with D perhaps matching TRBD2 (5 bases). Deletions cut 6 bases from V and 4 bases from J, with 12 bases between. Germline V gives CDR1 MNHNY, CDR2 SVGAGI (reference sequence). The CDR3 has 13 amino acids. CDR3 amino acids: CASRPAAGETQYF. As DNA, the CDR3 is TGTGCCAGCAGGCCGGCGGCGGGAGAGACCCAGTACTTC.

The V call is TRBV5-1, the J call TRBJ2-6, with 10 bases that match TRBD1. Germline CDR1 is SGHRS and CDR2 is YFSETQ. V was clipped by 1 base and J by 1 base; unmatched bases: 11. This CDR3 region has 20 residues. CDR3 sequence (DNA): TGCGCCAGCAGCTTGAAGGGACAGGGGAATCGGATGTCTGGGGCCAACGTCCTGACTTTC. The encoded protein is CASSLKGQGNRMSGANVLTF.

The J gene is TRBJ1-1, the V gene TRBV15; D may be TRBD1 (5 bases). Per germline, CDR1 LNHNV and CDR2 YYDKDF (reference sequence). The CDR3 consists of 13 residues. V lost 0 bases to trimming and J lost 9 bases, with 11 bases between them. The CDR3 DNA follows: TGTGCCACCAGCAGAGATCCGCAGGGAAAAGCTTTCTTT. Amino acid sequence: CATSRDPQGKAFF. Complete variable domain (other parts from reference TRBV15 and TRBJ1-1): DAMVIQNPRYQVTQFGKPVTLSCSQTLNHNVMYWYQQKSSQAPKLLFHYYDKDFNNEADTPDNFQSRRPNTSFCFLDIRSPGLGDTAMYLCATSRDPQGKAFFGQGTRLTVV.

This clone is a singleton in its sample. The chain uses TRBV21-1 and TRBJ2-3; the table's D call, TRBD1, has no DNA check behind it. TRBV21-1 is reported as a pseudogene. The CDR3 length is 9 residues. CDR3 loop: CGWGNTQYF. The CDR3 nucleotides read TGTGGCTGGGGCAATACGCAGTATTTT.

In its sample, this clone was seen once. For the CDR3, the DNA is TGTGCCAGCAGCCAAGTACAGGGGCCGCAGTATTTT. This sequence encodes CASSQVQGPQYF. This sequence joins TRBV7-9 and TRBJ2-3, with 7 bases fitting TRBD1. The germline V gene has CDR1 SEHNR and CDR2 FQNEAQ (reference sequence). The CDR3 is 12 residues long. Trimming removed 5 bases from V and 10 bases from J; junction bases left unmatched: 6. Full variable domain (outside the CDR3, taken from reference TRBV7-9 and TRBJ2-3): DTGVSQNPRHKITKRGQNVTFRCDPISEHNRLYWYRQTLGQGPEFLTYFQNEAQLEKSRLLSDRFSAERPKGSFSTLEIQRTEQGDSAMYLCASSQVQGPQYFGPGTRLTVL.

The chain combines TRBV20-1 with TRBJ2-1; D is possibly TRBD2 (5 bases). The ends were cut back, 3 bases at V and 5 bases at J, with 5 bases in the middle. Germline CDR1 reads DFQATT; CDR2 reads SNEGSKA (reference sequence). The CDR3 runs 11 residues. CDR3 nucleotide sequence: TGCAGTGCTAGCGGGGACAATGAGCAGTTCTTC. Translated: CSASGDNEQFF.

This clone has a count of ten or more. J is TRBJ2-1 and V is TRBV4-1, with 10 nucleotides matching TRBD2. CDR1 and CDR2 (germline): MGHRA, YSYEKL. Trimming removed 1 base from V and 8 bases from J; junction bases left unmatched: 14. This CDR3 region has 18 residues. CDR3 in amino acids: CASSQAIPPSGSGDEQFF. The CDR3 DNA follows: TGCGCCAGCAGCCAAGCCATACCCCCTAGCGGGAGTGGAGATGAGCAGTTCTTC.

The chain links TRBV28 to TRBJ1-1; D remains unclear. The CDR3 covers 16 residues. Trimming left V 7 bases short and J 1 base short, with 19 bases between. Germline values: CDR1 MDHEN, CDR2 SYDVKM. The CDR3 nucleotides are TGTGCCAGCACCAGAACCGGGGTAGGGTGGAACACTGAAGCTTTCTTT. As protein: CASTRTGVGWNTEAFF.

The chain links TRBV29-1 to TRBJ1-2; no clear D. The germline V gene encodes CDR1 SQVTM and CDR2 ANQGSEA. Trimming pared 6 bases from V and 0 bases from J, leaving 11 bases between. The CDR3 has 13 amino acids. CDR3 nucleotide sequence: TGCAGCGTCGCCGGGGTAACTAACTATGGCTACACCTTC. Translating gives CSVAGVTNYGYTF.

This chain links TRBV28 with TRBJ2-7, with D possibly matching TRBD1 (6 bases). Trimming took 10 bases from V and 1 from J, leaving 17 bases between them. This CDR3 has 14 residues. Per germline, CDR1 MDHEN and CDR2 SYDVKM. The CDR3 bases are TGTGCCACCAGAATATTCACAGGGTCCTACGAGCAGTACTTC. This sequence encodes CATRIFTGSYEQYF.

This chain links TRBV28 with TRBJ1-2; D is perhaps TRBD1 (6 bases). Germline V lookup: CDR1 MDHEN, CDR2 SYDVKM. V was trimmed by 5 bases and J by 3 bases, leaving 13 bases between them. The CDR3 spans 14 residues. This CDR3 is CASSVPGGDYGYTF. Here the CDR3 DNA reads TGTGCCAGCAGTGTCCCGGGGGGCGACTATGGCTACACCTTC.

The J gene is TRBJ2-5, the V gene TRBV7-2; a possible D gene is TRBD2 (6 bases). The germline gives CDR1 SGHTA, CDR2 FQGNSA. The CDR3 spans 17 residues. V lost 1 base, J lost 5 bases, and 20 bases lay in between. The CDR3 DNA reads as TGTGCCAGCAGCTTAGGGGCAGGGACTCGACACAAGGAGACCCAGTACTTC. Its translation is CASSLGAGTRHKETQYF.

This chain uses TRBV19 with TRBJ1-1; 7 bases map to TRBD1. Unmatched junction bases numbered 10, after V lost 6 bases and J lost 0 bases. This CDR3 region has 16 residues. Germline V gene lookup returns CDR1 LNHDA and CDR2 SQIVND (reference sequence). The CDR3 nucleotides are TGTGCCAGTAGGAAGGTTCTACAGGGGTTGAACACTGAAGCTTTCTTT. As protein: CASRKVLQGLNTEAFF.

V usage is TRBV6-6 and J usage is TRBJ1-5; 9 nucleotides match TRBD1. V lost 4 bases to trimming and J lost 3 bases; unmatched junction nucleotides: 4. This CDR3 is 15 amino acids long. Germline loops: CDR1 MNHNY, CDR2 SVGAGI (reference sequence). The CDR3 nucleotides are TGTGCCAGCAGTTCCCGGGACAGGGACAATCAGCCCCAGCATTTT. As protein: CASSSRDRDNQPQHF.

A few counts support this clone. V and J are TRBV11-2 and TRBJ2-2, with D unclear. CDR1 and CDR2 (germline): SGHAT, FQNNGV. This CDR3 contains 12 residues. V dropped 1 base and J dropped 7 bases, with 4 bases sitting between them. For the CDR3, the DNA is TGTGCCAGCAGCTTAGCGGGCGGGGAGCTGTTTTTT. This translates into CASSLAGGELFF.

This chain connects TRBV6-1 to TRBJ2-1, with 9 bases identical to TRBD2. Germline V gene lookup returns CDR1 MNHNS and CDR2 SASEGT. The CDR3 runs to 16 residues. Unmatched junction bases numbered 9, after V lost 3 bases and J lost 6 bases. As DNA, the CDR3 is TGTGCCAGCAGTGATAAGCCCGGGACTAGCTTCAATGAGCAGTTCTTC. Its translation: CASSDKPGTSFNEQFF.

This sequence joins TRBV5-1 and TRBJ2-2, with TRBD1 matching over 7 bases. This CDR3 comprises 16 residues. Germline CDR1 SGHRS, CDR2 YFSETQ. The V segment lost 3 bases and the J segment 5 bases; nucleotides outside the gene matches: 10. In DNA, the CDR3 is TGCGCCAGCAGCTACTCCGGGACAGAGCTTACCGGGGAGCTGTTTTTT. Translating it yields CASSYSGTELTGELFF.

The chain carries TRBV5-4 and TRBJ2-3; 8 bases are a match to TRBD2. Germline lookup yields CDR1 SGHNT and CDR2 YYREEE (reference sequence). Losses at the gene ends were 4 bases for V and 3 bases for J; bases not matched to a gene: 10. The CDR3 length is 16 residues. The CDR3, as DNA: TGTGCCAGCAGCCCGGAACTAGCGGATAAAACAGATACGCAGTATTTT. It codes for CASSPELADKTDTQYF.

The chain employs TRBV5-1 and TRBJ2-7, with TRBD2 matching 9 bases. This CDR3 has 14 amino acids. With V trimmed by 4 bases and J by 4 bases, 6 bases remained unmatched. Germline lookup yields CDR1 SGHRS and CDR2 YFSETQ. CDR3 sequence reads: CASSHSSGAYEQYF. DNA for the CDR3: TGCGCCAGCAGCCACTCTAGCGGGGCTTACGAGCAGTACTTC.

The gene calls are TRBV5-8 and TRBJ2-4, with 7 bases that match TRBD1. In germline, CDR1 is SGHTS, CDR2 YDEGEE. V trimming: 7 bases; J trimming: 15 bases; junction bases outside the gene matches: 10. This CDR3 comprises 11 residues. The CDR3 loop is CASVTGQPSYF. The CDR3, as DNA: TGTGCCAGCGTTACGGGACAGCCTTCGTACTTC.

CDR3 sequence (DNA): TGTGCCAGCTCACCGCGAAGCCTAGACACTGAAGCTTTCTTT. Amino acids: CASSPRSLDTEAFF. J is TRBJ1-1 and V is TRBV18; D call uncertain. CDR1 is KGHSH, CDR2 LQKENI, per germline. The CDR3 extends over 14 amino acids. V gave up 3 bases and J gave up 3 bases, with 11 bases separating them.

This clone was detected a few times. CDR3 in DNA: TGTGCCTGGAGTACCGGGACAGTCTCTGGAAACACCATATATTTT. Translating gives CAWSTGTVSGNTIYF. The V and J genes are TRBV30 and TRBJ1-3; the match to TRBD1 covers 7 bases. The junction had 4 bases not matched to a gene; V was cut back by 2 bases and J by 0 bases. CDR1 and CDR2 (germline): GTSNPN, SVGIG (reference sequence). This CDR3 spans 15 amino acids. Filled out from reference TRBV30 and TRBJ1-3, the complete variable domain reads SQTIHQWPATLVQPVGSPLSLECTVEGTSNPNLYWYRQAAGRGLQLLFYSVGIGQISSEVPQNLSASRPQDRQFILSSKKLLLSDSGFYLCAWSTGTVSGNTIYFGEGSWLTVV.

This clone was detected a few times. CDR3 DNA: TGTGCCAGCAGTTTATCGGCGGGAGAGTACGAGCAGTACTTC. It codes for CASSLSAGEYEQYF. The rearrangement links TRBV28 to TRBJ2-7; 7 positions match TRBD2. Germline values: CDR1 MDHEN, CDR2 SYDVKM. This CDR3 has 14 amino acids. V dropped 1 base and J dropped 4; count of bases not matched to a gene: 4. The full variable domain, in which reference TRBV28 and TRBJ2-7 provide the parts outside the CDR3, is DVKVTQSSRYLVKRTGEKVFLECVQDMDHENMFWYRQDPGLGLRLIYFSYDVKMKEKGDIPEGYSVSREKKERFSLILESASTNQTSMYLCASSLSAGEYEQYFGPGTRLTVT.